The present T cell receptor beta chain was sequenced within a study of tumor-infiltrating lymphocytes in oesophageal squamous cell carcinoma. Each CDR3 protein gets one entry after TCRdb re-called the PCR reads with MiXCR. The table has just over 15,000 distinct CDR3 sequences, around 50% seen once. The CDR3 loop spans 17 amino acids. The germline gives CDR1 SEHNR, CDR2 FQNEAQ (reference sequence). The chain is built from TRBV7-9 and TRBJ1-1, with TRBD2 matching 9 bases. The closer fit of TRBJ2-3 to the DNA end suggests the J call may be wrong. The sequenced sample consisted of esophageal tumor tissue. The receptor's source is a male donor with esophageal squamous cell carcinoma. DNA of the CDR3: TGTGCCAGCAGCCAAGCAGCTAGCGGGATCTTCTGGAATGAGCAGTATTTT. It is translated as CASSQAASGIFWNEQYF.